The rows below give T cell receptor beta chains drawn from one sample of a study of T cell changes during pregnancy in multiple sclerosis. Profiled with immunoSEQ multiplex PCR; TCRdb holds only in-frame clones, not every one. The table lists about 85,000 clones, 80% to 95% of them singletons. The material sequenced was peripheral blood, taken in the first trimester of pregnancy. These receptors all come from a female donor with multiple sclerosis, enrolled in a pregnancy study. Each CDR3 is given with its conserved first and last residue. D genes are given only for firm matches. Where a row states a size, it is once, few, many or the class of an expanded clone; other rows omit it.

size: -; J: TRBJ2-3; D: TRBD2; V: TRBV7-2; DNA: TGTGCCAGCGGGACTAGCGGGGCAGATACGCAGTATTTT; CDR3: CASGTSGADTQYF
size: -; J: TRBJ2-3; D: -; V: TRBV11-3; DNA: TGTGCCAGCAGCTTAAGAGGGTCCTTACGATGGGCGGGGATCGCAGATACGCAGTATTTT; CDR3: CASSLRGSLRWAGIADTQYF
size: -; J: TRBJ2-1; D: TRBD2; V: TRBV7-2; DNA: TGTGCCAGCAGCTTAGACAGGCCTAGCGGATACAATGAGCAGTTCTTC; CDR3: CASSLDRPSGYNEQFF
size: -; J: TRBJ2-7; D: TRBD1; V: TRBV19; DNA: TGTGCCAGTAGAAGCCGGGACAGGTCCTACGAGCAGTACTTC; CDR3: CASRSRDRSYEQYF
size: -; J: TRBJ2-3; D: -; V: TRBV28; DNA: TGTGCCACCCTGAGGCGGGGTAGCACAGATACGCAGTATTTT; CDR3: CATLRRGSTDTQYF
size: few; J: TRBJ1-2; D: -; V: TRBV29-1; DNA: TGCAGCGTTGAAGATCGGGGCCACGCTACAGGGCGCGATGGCTACACCTTC; CDR3: CSVEDRGHATGRDGYTF
size: -; J: TRBJ2-7; D: TRBD1; V: TRBV15; DNA: TGTGCCACCAGCAGAGACCAGACAGGGGGTGTGTTTAACGAGCAGTACTTC; CDR3: CATSRDQTGGVFNEQYF
size: -; J: TRBJ1-3; D: -; V: TRBV7-8; DNA: TGTGCCAGCAGCTTCGGCTCTGGAAACACCATATATTTT; CDR3: CASSFGSGNTIYF
size: -; J: TRBJ2-7; D: -; V: TRBV11-3; DNA: TGTGCCAGCAGCTTAGACGGGAGTTCGAACGAGCAGTACTTC; CDR3: CASSLDGSSNEQYF
size: -; J: TRBJ2-7; D: -; V: TRBV7-9; DNA: TGTGCCAGCACCAACCCCCCGGCAGGGGAACAGTTC; CDR3: CASTNPPAGEQF
size: -; J: TRBJ2-5; D: TRBD2; V: TRBV18; DNA: TGTGCCAGCTCACTGGGAACTAGCGCCCAAGAGACCCAGTACTTC; CDR3: CASSLGTSAQETQYF
size: -; J: TRBJ1-2; D: TRBD1; V: TRBV12-5; DNA: TGTGCTAGTGGTACTGGACAGGTTCCCTATGGCTACACCTTC; CDR3: CASGTGQVPYGYTF
size: few; J: TRBJ1-4; D: -; V: TRBV7-2; DNA: TGTGCCAGCAGCTTAGTAGAGGGGGATGAAAAACTGTTTTTT; CDR3: CASSLVEGDEKLFF
size: few; J: TRBJ2-4; D: -; V: TRBV21-1; DNA: TGTGCCAGCAGCAAAGAGGGGAGACTAGCGGAATTAGAAGCCAAAAACATTCAGTACTTC; CDR3: CASSKEGRLAELEAKNIQYF
size: once; J: TRBJ1-2; D: -; V: TRBV30; DNA: TGTGCCTGGAGTGGAGGGAGATTCTATGGCTACACCTTC; CDR3: CAWSGGRFYGYTF
size: once; J: TRBJ1-2; D: -; V: TRBV5-6; DNA: TGTGCCAGCAGCCCAGACACTGGTGGCTACACCTTC; CDR3: CASSPDTGGYTF
size: -; J: TRBJ2-5; D: TRBD1; V: TRBV27; DNA: TGTGCCAGCAGCCCGTTCTCCGGGACAGGGGGCTTCGAGACCCAGTACTTC; CDR3: CASSPFSGTGGFETQYF
size: once; J: TRBJ1-5; D: -; V: TRBV21-1; DNA: TGTGCCAGCAGCAAAGGTGAGGGAAGGAGCAATCAGCCCCAGCATTTT; CDR3: CASSKGEGRSNQPQHF
size: -; J: TRBJ2-5; D: -; V: TRBV5-1; DNA: TGCGCCAGCAGCCCCGGACGGGGACAAGAGACCCAGTACTTC; CDR3: CASSPGRGQETQYF
size: -; J: TRBJ2-3; D: -; V: TRBV5-1; DNA: TGCGCCAGCACGGTTGGTAGGGGTTATACAGATACGCAGTATTTT; CDR3: CASTVGRGYTDTQYF
size: -; J: TRBJ2-5; D: TRBD2; V: TRBV7-9; DNA: TGTGCCAGCAGCTCGGGACTAGCGGGGGGTCGGGAGACCCAGTACTTC; CDR3: CASSSGLAGGRETQYF
size: -; J: TRBJ1-4; D: -; V: TRBV27; DNA: TGTGCCAGCCGTGGAACTACAGAAAAACTGTTTTTT; CDR3: CASRGTTEKLFF
size: -; J: TRBJ1-1; D: -; V: TRBV6-5; DNA: TGTGCCAGCAGTTCCAATCAACGGGGGGCCGAAGCTTTCTTT; CDR3: CASSSNQRGAEAFF
size: -; J: TRBJ2-7; D: TRBD1; V: TRBV30; DNA: TGTGCCTGGAGGGTTCAGGGACAGAGCTACGAGCAGTACTTC; CDR3: CAWRVQGQSYEQYF
size: -; J: TRBJ2-1; D: -; V: TRBV11-3; DNA: TGTGCCAGCAGCCTAGATGGGCCTGAGCAGTTCTTC; CDR3: CASSLDGPEQFF
size: -; J: TRBJ2-7; D: -; V: TRBV6-5; DNA: TGTGCCAGCCGAGGGGGGGTCCGGAGGGACGAGCAGTACTTC; CDR3: CASRGGVRRDEQYF
size: -; J: TRBJ2-7; D: TRBD2; V: TRBV9; DNA: TGTGCCAGCAGCGAGACACCGGGACTAGCGACAGACGAGCAGTATTTC; CDR3: CASSETPGLATDEQYF
size: -; J: TRBJ1-2; D: TRBD1; V: TRBV6-1; DNA: TGTGCCAGCAGTGTAACCGGGACAGGGGGCGAAGGCTACACCTTC; CDR3: CASSVTGTGGEGYTF
size: -; J: TRBJ2-1; D: TRBD2; V: TRBV5-1; DNA: TGCGCCAGCAGCCCCGGACTAGCGGGCGGCAATGAGCAGTTCTTC; CDR3: CASSPGLAGGNEQFF
size: -; J: TRBJ2-7; D: TRBD2; V: TRBV18; DNA: TGTGCCAGCTCACCACCGAGGGGTTCAAGCGGGACTTACGAGCAGTACTTC; CDR3: CASSPPRGSSGTYEQYF
size: -; J: TRBJ2-5; D: -; V: TRBV7-9; DNA: TGTGCCAGCAGCTTAGTTGGTAGCCTGGAGACCCAGTACTTC; CDR3: CASSLVGSLETQYF
size: once; J: TRBJ2-7; D: TRBD1; V: TRBV6-6; DNA: TGTGCCAGCAGTGACAGGGGGCTGCCGTCTTACGAGCAGTACTTC; CDR3: CASSDRGLPSYEQYF
size: -; J: TRBJ1-1; D: -; V: TRBV6-5; DNA: TGTGCCAGCAGTTATGAGCGGTTGAACACTGAAGCTTTCTTT; CDR3: CASSYERLNTEAFF
size: -; J: TRBJ2-7; D: -; V: TRBV25-1; DNA: TGTGCCAGCAGTGAAACCGACAACTACGAGCAGTACTTC; CDR3: CASSETDNYEQYF
size: few; J: TRBJ2-7; D: TRBD2; V: TRBV7-3; DNA: TGTGCCAGCAGCTCCACTAGCGGTTACGAGCAGTACTTC; CDR3: CASSSTSGYEQYF
size: -; J: TRBJ1-2; D: -; V: TRBV11-2; DNA: TGTGCCAGCCGTCGTAACCGGAGAGACGTAGAAACTAACTATGGCTACACCTTC; CDR3: CASRRNRRDVETNYGYTF
size: -; J: TRBJ2-7; D: -; V: TRBV5-6; DNA: TGTGCCAGCAGCTCCAGGACAGGGAGGGACGAGCAGTACTTC; CDR3: CASSSRTGRDEQYF
size: -; J: TRBJ2-3; D: -; V: TRBV18; DNA: TGTGCCAGCTCACCAGCGTCAGATACGCAGTATTTT; CDR3: CASSPASDTQYF
size: -; J: TRBJ2-7; D: TRBD2; V: TRBV5-1; DNA: TGCGCCAGCAGCTTGTTGTCTAGCGGGAGGGCCGGGTACGAGCAGTACTTC; CDR3: CASSLLSSGRAGYEQYF
size: -; J: TRBJ2-7; D: TRBD1; V: TRBV6-1; DNA: TGTGCCAGCAGTGAATCTCTGACAGGGGGTTGGTACGAGCAGTACTTC; CDR3: CASSESLTGGWYEQYF
size: -; J: TRBJ1-2; D: TRBD1; V: TRBV5-6; DNA: TGTGCCAGCAGCCCAGGGGGCGCGGTATATGGCTACACCTTC; CDR3: CASSPGGAVYGYTF
size: few; J: TRBJ1-2; D: TRBD1; V: TRBV27; DNA: TGTGCCAGCAGTCCGTTGACAGGGGAGATGGCCTTC; CDR3: CASSPLTGEMAF
size: -; J: TRBJ1-1; D: -; V: TRBV18; DNA: TGTGCCAGCTCACCACCGGAGGGCACGGGGAACACTGAAGCTTTCTTT; CDR3: CASSPPEGTGNTEAFF